This entry lists 25 T cell receptor beta chains sequenced from one sample in a study of T cell responses to AZD1222 COVID-19 vaccine. Libraries were prepared by immunoSEQ multiplex PCR; TCRdb keeps only in-frame clonotypes and omits some of them. The sample lists roughly 160,000 clones, 85% to 90% occurring once. The material sequenced was peripheral blood, taken 28 days after the second AZD1222 dose. These receptor sequences come from an adult who received the AZD1222 COVID-19 vaccine.

The rearrangement uses TRBV29-1 and TRBJ2-7; no firm D call. The CDR3 runs to 15 residues. Germline values: CDR1 SQVTM, CDR2 ANQGSEA. Trimming shortened V by 5 bases and J by 4 bases, and 21 bases separated the two germline ends. CDR3 sequence reads: CSVFGAAAASYEQYF. The CDR3 DNA sequence: TGCAGCGTTTTCGGAGCAGCAGCAGCATCATACGAGCAGTACTTC.

The table lists this clone with a few counts. Other DNA sequences within the sample encode an identical CDR3. J is TRBJ2-7 and V is TRBV20-1; D gene uncertain. Between the trimmed V and J ends, which lost 3 bases and 0 bases, there was a span of 3 bases. The CDR3 sequence is 11 residues long. Germline V lookup: CDR1 DFQATT, CDR2 SNEGSKA (reference sequence). This chain's CDR3 is CSARDSYEQYF. For the CDR3, the DNA is TGCAGTGCTAGGGACTCCTACGAGCAGTACTTC.

The V gene is TRBV3-1 (or the pseudogene TRBV3-2), the J gene TRBJ1-6; no firm D call. The CDR3 has 15 residues. The germline gives CDR1 LGHDT, CDR2 YNNKEL (reference sequence). The germline V and J ends were trimmed by 4 bases and 10 bases, with 17 bases remaining between them. CDR3 bases: TGTGCCAGCAGCCCCCAGGATCGCCTCGGATCACCCCTCCACTTT. Translation: CASSPQDRLGSPLHF.

This chain uses TRBV27 with TRBJ1-1; 7 bases fit TRBD1. CDR1 and CDR2 from the germline V gene are MNHEY and SMNVEV (reference sequence). There are 15 residues in the CDR3. J lost 7 bases, V lost 6 bases, and 14 bases had no gene match. The CDR3 spells CASRKNRDSGVEAFF. The CDR3 coding sequence is TGTGCCAGCAGAAAGAACCGGGACAGTGGTGTTGAAGCTTTCTTT.

The genes are TRBV7-9 and TRBJ1-4; D unresolved. V was clipped by 5 bases and J by 8 bases, with 15 bases between them. Germline CDR1 is SEHNR and CDR2 is FQNEAQ (reference sequence). This CDR3 has 14 amino acids. The CDR3 sequence is CASSQRTFGEKLFF. As DNA, the CDR3 is TGTGCCAGCAGCCAACGGACCTTCGGGGAAAAACTGTTTTTT.

This chain joins TRBV27 and TRBJ1-2; D might be TRBD1 (6 bases). V dropped 6 bases and J dropped 6 bases, with 17 bases sitting between them. Germline CDR1 reads MNHEY; CDR2 reads SMNVEV (reference sequence). This CDR3 has 14 amino acids. This CDR3 reads CASRTVEGGHGYTF. The DNA of the CDR3 is TGTGCCAGCAGGACAGTCGAGGGGGGGCATGGCTACACCTTC.

The chain recombines TRBV5-1 with TRBJ2-3; 10 bases align to TRBD2. The germline V gene has CDR1 SGHRS and CDR2 YFSETQ. V was clipped by 2 bases and J by 8 bases; unmatched bases: 8. The CDR3 covers 15 residues. The CDR3 DNA reads as TGCGCCAGCAGCTTAGGAGCGGGGGGGCCCGGTACGCAGTATTTT. The encoded protein is CASSLGAGGPGTQYF.

CDR3 sequence reads: CASSVQSDTQYF. CDR3 bases: TGTGCCAGCAGCGTTCAGTCGGATACGCAGTATTTT. The chain links TRBV9 to TRBJ2-3; D not certain. The germline gives CDR1 SGDLS, CDR2 YYNGEE. This CDR3 has 12 residues. The V gene lost 2 bases and the J gene lost 6 bases, with 7 bases spanning the gap.

This chain links TRBV28 with TRBJ1-2; 7 nucleotides line up with TRBD1. The CDR3 covers 14 residues. The V gene's germline CDR1 is MDHEN and CDR2 SYDVKM. Losses at the gene ends were 10 bases for V and 7 bases for J; bases not matched to a gene: 15. For the CDR3, the DNA is TGTGCCATTTCCGGTGGGCAGGGGGGTGGTGGCTACACCTTC. Translation gives CAISGGQGGGGYTF.

The chain uses TRBV6-5 and TRBJ2-1; D is possibly TRBD1 (6 bases). Trimming removed 6 bases from V and 6 bases from J, with 18 bases in between. The CDR3 loop spans 15 amino acids. Per the germline V gene, CDR1 is MNHEY and CDR2 is SVGAGI. The chain's CDR3 is CASRTVSGAVNEQFF. DNA for the CDR3: TGTGCCAGCAGGACAGTTTCAGGGGCAGTCAATGAGCAGTTCTTC.

The chain links TRBV6-5 to TRBJ1-4; TRBD1 aligns across 10 bases. Germline V CDR1 and CDR2: MNHEY, SVGAGI. CDR3 length: 15 amino acids. With V trimmed by 5 bases and J by 4 bases, 4 bases remained unmatched. CDR3 bases: TGTGCCAGCAGTAAAAGGACAGGGGGTAATGAAAAACTGTTTTTT. Translating it yields CASSKRTGGNEKLFF.

The V call is TRBV6-6, the J call TRBJ2-7; the D is unclear. Between the trimmed V and J ends, which lost 5 bases and 2 bases, there was a span of 10 bases. CDR1 MNHNY and CDR2 SVGAGI come from the germline V gene (reference sequence). This CDR3 comprises 13 residues. CDR3 nucleotide sequence: TGTGCCAGCAGTAAGACCGATACCTACGAGCAGTACTTC. It translates to CASSKTDTYEQYF.

The genes are TRBV28 and TRBJ2-2, with unresolved D. The V and J ends lost 4 bases and 6 bases respectively, with 15 bases between them. Germline V CDR1 and CDR2: MDHEN, SYDVKM. CDR3 length equals 15 residues. The CDR3 DNA follows: TGTGCCAGCAGTTATCGGACCCCCCGGGCCGGGGAGCTGTTTTTT. This translates into CASSYRTPRAGELFF. Combining the CDR3 with reference TRBV28 and TRBJ2-2 gives the whole variable domain DVKVTQSSRYLVKRTGEKVFLECVQDMDHENMFWYRQDPGLGLRLIYFSYDVKMKEKGDIPEGYSVSREKKERFSLILESASTNQTSMYLCASSYRTPRAGELFFGEGSRLTVL.

In its sample, this clone was seen a few times. This rearrangement joins TRBV6-5 to TRBJ2-7, with 7 nucleotides matching TRBD2. The CDR3 runs 14 residues. V dropped 4 bases and J dropped 3; count of bases not matched to a gene: 6. Germline CDR1 and CDR2: MNHEY and SVGAGI. The CDR3 DNA sequence: TGTGCCAGCAGTTTTACCCGGGGGGTCTACGAGCAGTACTTC. Its translation is CASSFTRGVYEQYF.

CDR3 region: CAGTGAGESHTF. CDR3 DNA sequence: TGTGCCGGCACGGGGGCGGGGGAGTCTCACACCTTC. The chain carries TRBV6-5 and TRBJ1-2, with D possibly TRBD1 on 6 matching bases. Trimming stripped 11 bases from V and 12 bases from J, with 22 bases between. Germline CDR1 MNHEY, CDR2 SVGAGI. The CDR3 sequence is 12 residues long.

CDR3 sequence (DNA): TGTGCTAGTTCCAGACTCACGACAGGGAGGGATGGCTACACCTTC. This gives the protein CASSRLTTGRDGYTF. The rearrangement uses TRBV12-5 and TRBJ1-2, with 7 positions matching TRBD1. V was clipped by 8 bases and J by 6 bases; unmatched bases: 15. CDR1 is LGHNT and CDR2 is FRNRAP in the germline V gene. The CDR3 totals 15 residues. The whole variable domain, remainder taken from reference TRBV12-5 and TRBJ1-2, is DARVTQTPRHKVTEMGQEVTMRCQPILGHNTVFWYRQTMMQGLELLAYFRNRAPLDDSGMPKDRFSAEMPDATLATLKIQPSEPRDSAVYFCASSRLTTGRDGYTFGSGTRLTVV.

V is TRBV27 and J is TRBJ2-2; D may be TRBD1 (5 bases). The CDR3 totals 13 residues. Germline-derived CDR1 and CDR2 are MNHEY and SMNVEV (reference sequence). V lost 5 bases, J lost 6 bases, and 10 bases lay in between. CDR3 sequence: CASSPTGAGELFF. In DNA form, the CDR3 reads TGTGCCAGCAGTCCTACAGGAGCCGGGGAGCTGTTTTTT.

The V call is TRBV3-1 (or the pseudogene TRBV3-2), the J call TRBJ2-1, with 8 bases matching TRBD1. This CDR3 is 17 amino acids long. V shed 3 bases, J shed 3 bases, and the junction held 10 bases outside the gene matches. Looked up from germline, CDR1 is LGHDT and CDR2 is YNNKEL (reference sequence). CDR3 in amino acids: CASSHVRGQVFYNEQFF. CDR3 nucleotides: TGTGCCAGCAGCCATGTCAGGGGGCAGGTCTTCTACAATGAGCAGTTCTTC.

The rearrangement joins TRBV27 to TRBJ2-1, with 7 bases identical to TRBD2. Losses at the gene ends were 8 bases for V and 3 bases for J; bases not matched to a gene: 13. The CDR3 is 16 residues long. Germline loops: CDR1 MNHEY, CDR2 SMNVEV (reference sequence). The DNA of the CDR3 is TGTGCCAGCGACCCCGGGCGGGGGAATTACTACAATGAGCAGTTCTTC. The encoded protein is CASDPGRGNYYNEQFF.

The chain combines TRBV5-1 with TRBJ1-2; a possible D gene is TRBD1 (6 bases). The CDR3 runs 13 residues. Germline lookup yields CDR1 SGHRS and CDR2 YFSETQ. The V and J ends lost 0 bases and 4 bases respectively, with 7 bases between them. The CDR3 sequence is CASSLGTAYGYTF. Here the CDR3 DNA reads TGCGCCAGCAGCTTGGGGACAGCCTATGGCTACACCTTC. The whole variable domain, filled in from reference TRBV5-1 and TRBJ1-2, reads KAGVTQTPRYLIKTRGQQVTLSCSPISGHRSVSWYQQTPGQGLQFLFEYFSETQRNKGNFPGRFSGRQFSNSRSEMNVSTLELGDSALYLCASSLGTAYGYTFGSGTRLTVV.

This chain links TRBV30 with TRBJ1-2, with a tentative D call TRBD1 (5 bases). CDR1 GTSNPN and CDR2 SVGIG come from the germline V gene (reference sequence). The V end lost 1 base, the J end lost 0 bases, and 9 bases lay between the germline ends. The CDR3 is 14 amino acids. CDR3 residues: CAWSGGGSNYGYTF. The CDR3 DNA is TGTGCCTGGAGTGGGGGGGGATCTAACTATGGCTACACCTTC.

The chain recombines TRBV7-9 with TRBJ2-5; D call uncertain. Germline loops: CDR1 SEHNR, CDR2 FQNEAQ (reference sequence). Trimming took off 1 base at V and 3 bases at J, with 6 bases between the two ends. The CDR3 consists of 13 residues. CDR3 amino acids: CASSLGPKETQYF. CDR3 nucleotides: TGTGCCAGCAGCTTAGGGCCGAAAGAGACCCAGTACTTC. The full variable domain, in which reference TRBV7-9 and TRBJ2-5 provide the parts outside the CDR3, is DTGVSQNPRHKITKRGQNVTFRCDPISEHNRLYWYRQTLGQGPEFLTYFQNEAQLEKSRLLSDRFSAERPKGSFSTLEIQRTEQGDSAMYLCASSLGPKETQYFGPGTRLLVL.

The CDR3 sequence is CASSLSDSLYGYTF. CDR3 bases: TGCGCCAGCAGCCTCTCTGACAGCCTCTATGGCTACACCTTC. The gene calls are TRBV5-1 and TRBJ1-2; D might be TRBD1 (5 bases). The V gene's germline CDR1 is SGHRS and CDR2 YFSETQ. Trimming took off 4 bases at V and 4 bases at J, with 14 bases between the two ends. The CDR3 totals 14 residues.

This chain uses TRBV11-1 with TRBJ2-7; TRBD2 agrees at 7 bases. CDR1 and CDR2 from the germline V gene are SGHAT and FQDESV (reference sequence). With 5 bases clipped from V and 6 bases from J, the junction kept 16 bases outside the gene matches. The CDR3 contains 16 residues. The CDR3 loop reads CASSLPPLAASSEQYF. For the CDR3, the DNA is TGTGCCAGCAGCCTACCCCCGCTAGCGGCTTCTTCCGAGCAGTACTTC. The entire variable domain, with the rest obtained from reference TRBV11-1 and TRBJ2-7, is as follows: EAEVAQSPRYKITEKSQAVAFWCDPISGHATLYWYRQILGQGPELLVQFQDESVVDDSQLPKDRFSAERLKGVDSTLKIQPAELGDSAMYLCASSLPPLAASSEQYFGPGTRLTVT.

The chain uses TRBV3-1 (or the pseudogene TRBV3-2) and TRBJ2-1; perhaps TRBD2 as D (5 bases). There are 15 residues in the CDR3. V was trimmed by 4 bases and J by 4 bases, leaving 14 bases between them. Germline CDR1 reads LGHDT; CDR2 reads YNNKEL (reference sequence). The CDR3 DNA follows: TGTGCCAGCAGCCCCCGCCCGGGATTGTACAATGAGCAGTTCTTC. Encoded protein: CASSPRPGLYNEQFF.